These T cell receptor beta chains were read from a single sample in a study of T cell responses to AZD1222 COVID-19 vaccine. This table comes from immunoSEQ multiplex PCR, and its TCRdb copy is limited to in-frame clones, with some not included. The sample yields tens of thousands of clones, 70% to 90% seen once. The material was peripheral blood, obtained on day 0 of AZD1222 vaccination. These receptor sequences come from an adult in good health. Both conserved end residues are part of each CDR3. The order of the fields is clone size, V gene, J gene, D gene, CDR3 DNA, CDR3 protein. The D gene is left open where the match is weak. Size tells how often a clone was seen (once, few, many) or the class of an expanded clone, and some rows leave it out.

abundance: .
v_gene: TRBV15
j_gene: TRBJ2-7
d_gene: .
CDR3nt: TGTGCCACCAGCACTCAGGGCTACGAGCAGTACTTC
CDR3aa: CATSTQGYEQYF

abundance: .
v_gene: TRBV5-4
j_gene: TRBJ2-3
d_gene: .
CDR3nt: TGTGCCAGCAGCCCGGGGGACAGCACAGATACGCAGTATTTT
CDR3aa: CASSPGDSTDTQYF

abundance: .
v_gene: TRBV3-1/TRBV3-2
j_gene: TRBJ2-3
d_gene: TRBD2
CDR3nt: TGTGCCAGCACGGGGGGAGATACGCAGTATTTT
CDR3aa: CASTGGDTQYF

abundance: .
v_gene: TRBV29-1
j_gene: TRBJ2-3
d_gene: TRBD2
CDR3nt: TGCAGCGTCAAGACTAGCGGGGGCACAGATACGCAGTATTTT
CDR3aa: CSVKTSGGTDTQYF

abundance: few
v_gene: TRBV6-4
j_gene: TRBJ1-3
d_gene: .
CDR3nt: TGTGCCAGCAGTAAAAGGCAGGGTTATGCAGGAAACACCATATATTTT
CDR3aa: CASSKRQGYAGNTIYF

abundance: .
v_gene: TRBV7-2
j_gene: TRBJ1-4
d_gene: TRBD1
CDR3nt: TGTGCCAGCAGCTTATGGGACAGGGATGATGAAAAACTGTTTTTT
CDR3aa: CASSLWDRDDEKLFF

abundance: .
v_gene: TRBV7-2
j_gene: TRBJ2-7
d_gene: .
CDR3nt: TGTGCCAGCAGCGTAGAGGGGGGACGGTCCTACGAGCAGTACTTC
CDR3aa: CASSVEGGRSYEQYF

abundance: .
v_gene: TRBV27
j_gene: TRBJ1-2
d_gene: .
CDR3nt: TGTGCCAGCAGTTTATCGCGAGCAGGGAACTATGGCTACACCTTC
CDR3aa: CASSLSRAGNYGYTF

abundance: .
v_gene: TRBV7-9
j_gene: TRBJ1-1
d_gene: .
CDR3nt: TGTGCCAGCAGCTCCACCCGTGAAGCTTTCTTT
CDR3aa: CASSSTREAFF

abundance: .
v_gene: TRBV25-1
j_gene: TRBJ1-1
d_gene: .
CDR3nt: TGTGCCAGCACCCGGCCGACTGGTGAAGCTTTCTTT
CDR3aa: CASTRPTGEAFF